Shown below are 10 T cell receptor beta chains from a single sample sequenced in a study of blood T cells in healthy people across ages. A J-beta primer mix and a sample-barcoded 5' primer were used in a second PCR of about 7 to 11 cycles. Each CDR3 protein gets one entry after TCRdb re-called the 5' RACE reads with MiXCR. Of around 780,000 distinct CDR3 sequences in the sample, approximately 60% are singletons; the top ten hold roughly 24%. The sequenced sample consisted of blood. These receptors were taken from a man aged 35 to 55 in good health.

Regarding this clonotype: The junction shows a germline mismatch at one end, possibly a read error. V usage is TRBV4-1 and J usage is TRBJ1-4; TRBD1 agrees at 7 bases. Germline values: CDR1 MGHRA, CDR2 YSYEKL. This CDR3 contains 15 residues. CDR3 sequence (DNA): TGCGCCAGCAACCAAGTCGCACAGGGGAATGAAAAACTGTTTTTT. This gives the protein CASNQVAQGNEKLFF.

In this sample, this clonotype turned up a few times. The V and J genes are TRBV20-1 and TRBJ1-5, with D uncertain. Germline-derived CDR1 and CDR2 are DFQATT and SNEGSKA (reference sequence). V was shortened by 3 bases and J by 3 bases, with 9 bases between the two germline ends. The CDR3 spans 13 residues. DNA of the CDR3: TGCAGTGCTAGCTCGGGGTACAATCAGCCCCAGCATTTT. It encodes CSASSGYNQPQHF.

The V and J genes are TRBV5-1 and TRBJ2-1; TRBD2 is a possible D gene (7 bases). Germline lookup yields CDR1 SGHRS and CDR2 YFSETQ. V gave up 6 bases and J gave up 8 bases, with 18 bases separating them. CDR3 length equals 14 residues. The CDR3 here is CASTKGGGDDEQFF. The CDR3 DNA sequence: TGCGCCAGCACCAAAGGAGGGGGGGATGATGAGCAGTTCTTC.

This chain joins TRBV9 and TRBJ2-5; D gene uncertain. CDR1 is SGDLS, CDR2 YYNGEE, per germline. Trimming removed 2 bases from V and 4 bases from J, with 6 bases in between. The CDR3 loop spans 12 amino acids. This chain's CDR3 is CASSVNTETQYF. The CDR3 bases are TGTGCCAGCAGCGTCAATACAGAGACCCAGTACTTC. Variable domain in full (rest from reference TRBV9 and TRBJ2-5): DSGVTQTPKHLITATGQRVTLRCSPRSGDLSVYWYQQSLDQGLQFLIQYYNGEERAKGNILERFSAQQFPDLHSELNLSSLELGDSALYFCASSVNTETQYFGPGTRLLVL.

The J gene is TRBJ2-1, the V gene TRBV7-9; a possible D gene is TRBD2 (6 bases). There are 14 residues in the CDR3. The germline V and J ends were trimmed by 3 bases and 8 bases, with 14 bases remaining between them. The germline V gene encodes CDR1 SEHNR and CDR2 FQNEAQ (reference sequence). The CDR3 coding sequence is TGTGCCAGCAGCTTTTTAGCTCCGGGGGATGAGCAGTTCTTC. Translating it yields CASSFLAPGDEQFF.

In this sample, this clonotype turned up once. The gene calls are TRBV20-1 and TRBJ1-5; D is possibly TRBD1 (6 bases). CDR3 length: 13 amino acids. Per germline, CDR1 DFQATT and CDR2 SNEGSKA (reference sequence). Trimming removed 5 bases from V and 6 bases from J, with 14 bases in between. The CDR3: CSAGQPSSQPQHF. The CDR3 coding sequence is TGCAGTGCTGGACAGCCAAGCTCTCAGCCCCAGCATTTT.

The rearrangement uses TRBV12-3 or TRBV12-4 and TRBJ2-7; D may correspond to TRBD1 or TRBD2 (6 bases each). This CDR3 contains 16 residues. V dropped 2 bases and J dropped 4 bases, with 18 bases sitting between them. The CDR3 reads CASSLFGGEDKYEQYF. DNA for the CDR3: TGTGCCAGCAGTTTATTCGGGGGCGAAGACAAATACGAGCAGTACTTC.

The chain couples TRBV7-9 to TRBJ1-5, with 10 bases fitting TRBD1. Germline lookup yields CDR1 SEHNR and CDR2 FQNEAQ (reference sequence). The V gene end was trimmed by 4 bases and the J gene end by 3 bases; junction bases not matched to a gene: 3. The CDR3 has 15 amino acids. This chain's CDR3 is CASSSGQGINQPQHF. DNA of the CDR3: TGTGCCAGCAGCTCGGGACAGGGGATCAATCAGCCCCAGCATTTT. Full variable domain (remainder filled in from reference TRBV7-9 and TRBJ1-5): DTGVSQNPRHKITKRGQNVTFRCDPISEHNRLYWYRQTLGQGPEFLTYFQNEAQLEKSRLLSDRFSAERPKGSFSTLEIQRTEQGDSAMYLCASSSGQGINQPQHFGDGTRLSIL.

J is TRBJ2-7 and V is TRBV9; D unresolved. V was cut by 0 bases and J by 7 bases, with 14 bases left in between. The CDR3 contains 14 residues. CDR1 SGDLS and CDR2 YYNGEE come from the germline V gene. The CDR3 region is CASSVGPALGEQYF. The CDR3 region has the DNA TGTGCCAGCAGCGTAGGCCCAGCCCTCGGGGAGCAGTACTTC.

This clonotype was counted between two and nine times. The chain carries TRBV29-1 and TRBJ2-7; no clear D gene. This CDR3 region has 11 residues. The germline V gene has CDR1 SQVTM and CDR2 ANQGSEA. V lost 1 base and J 5 bases, leaving 6 bases between the germline ends. In nucleotides, the CDR3 is TGCAGCGTTGAAGTGGACGACGAGCAGTACTTC. This translates into CSVEVDDEQYF.